The clone carrying this TCR beta chain showed up just once. The entry originates in a study of ipilimumab plus nivolumab after autologous stem cell transplantation. Study-wide background: Typical patient got roughly 5 ipilimumab doses and about eight nivolumab doses (median).

Germline V gene lookup returns CDR1 PRHDT and CDR2 FYEKMQ (reference sequence). The CDR3 runs to 15 residues. The ends were cut back, 5 bases at V and 3 bases at J, with 17 bases in the middle. TCRdb's copy holds only in-frame clones and misses some; the assay was immunoSEQ multiplex PCR. Among tens of thousands of clones listed, around 80% were seen once. The chain recombines TRBV13 with TRBJ2-7; TRBD1 is a possible D gene (5 bases). This sequence originates from a male donor with diffuse large B-cell lymphoma. The sequencing used PBMCs, collected in a trial of ipilimumab plus nivolumab as post-transplant consolidation. The CDR3 here is CASSGSQGAGYEQYF. The CDR3 bases are TGTGCCAGCAGCGGTTCCCAGGGCGCCGGCTACGAGCAGTACTTC.